This T cell receptor (beta chain) was identified during a study of beta chain features in type 1 diabetes. The sample holds a few counts of this clone. Expressed TCRB transcripts were sequenced after all isolated RNA was converted to cDNA. Sequenced by immunoSEQ multiplex PCR; TCRdb stores in-frame clones only, minus some. This table has fewer than 900,000 clones, 15% to 20% appearing once. Sorting with CD45RO/CCR7/CD25/CD127/CD95/CD27 yielded naive, central memory, regulatory and stem-like memory CD4+ cells. Sequenced: naive CD4+ T cells from blood. The sequence was obtained from a woman under 30 in good health.

CDR3 loop: CSVENTEAFF. CDR3 coding DNA: TGCAGCGTCGAGAACACTGAAGCTTTCTTT. The V and J genes are TRBV29-1 and TRBJ1-1; D unclear. The V gene's germline CDR1 is SQVTM and CDR2 ANQGSEA. Trimming took 6 bases from V and 1 from J, leaving 3 bases between them. The CDR3 has 10 amino acids.